This TCR beta chain comes out of a study of blood T cell repertoires in COVID-19. Study-level background: PBMCs, B-cell-depleted T cells, or T cells were the source of the cDNA or gDNA that made up the material.

The CDR3 has 14 amino acids. Germline V lookup: CDR1 KGHSH, CDR2 LQKENI. V dropped 5 bases and J dropped 4 bases, with 12 bases sitting between them. Generated by immunoSEQ multiplex PCR, the TCRdb table keeps only in-frame clones and is missing some. The table lists about 160,000 clones, around 89% of them singletons. Sequenced input: peripheral blood. This sequence joins TRBV18 and TRBJ1-3, with unresolved D. The sequence came from a man aged 60 to 69 with acute or convalescent COVID-19. CDR3 DNA sequence: TGTGCCAGCTCATCAACAGCGGGGGGAAACACCATATATTTT. Amino acids: CASSSTAGGNTIYF.